What follows are 13 T cell receptor beta chains derived from one specimen sequenced in a study of control samples from healthy donors and cancer patients (dated by TCRdb to the early 2020s). Receptor libraries were prepared by the immunoSEQ multiplex PCR assay. TCRdb provides this immuneACCESS table in a form limited to in-frame rearrangements. Some clones are lacking; in checked studies, under half of them reflect an unresolved V gene, and why the rest are absent is not known. The sample table contains some 200,000 clones; only one count was recorded for roughly 91% of them. 1.4% to 1.5% of the sample is held by the ten biggest clonotypes. What was sequenced was blood. Receptors were obtained from a man between 18 and 29 years old in good health.

V and J are TRBV24-1 and TRBJ2-3, with TRBD2 matching 8 bases. The germline V gene has CDR1 KGHDR and CDR2 SFDVKD. V gave up 2 bases and J gave up 11 bases; unmatched junction bases: 8. The CDR3 covers 14 residues. The CDR3 nucleotides are TGTGCCACCAGTGATTCCCTAGCGGGCGAGCGGCAGTATTTT. This encodes CATSDSLAGERQYF.

The sample holds one count of this clone. The rearrangement joins TRBV28 to TRBJ1-3, with D possibly matching TRBD1 (5 bases). V lost 8 bases, J lost 1 base, and 21 bases lay in between. Germline V lookup: CDR1 MDHEN, CDR2 SYDVKM. The length of the CDR3 is 17 residues. DNA of the CDR3: TGTGCCAGCTCGATAGGTGGGGGACCTGCATCTGGAAACACCATATATTTT. Amino acid sequence: CASSIGGGPASGNTIYF. The full variable domain, its missing parts supplied by reference TRBV28 and TRBJ1-3, is DVKVTQSSRYLVKRTGEKVFLECVQDMDHENMFWYRQDPGLGLRLIYFSYDVKMKEKGDIPEGYSVSREKKERFSLILESASTNQTSMYLCASSIGGGPASGNTIYFGEGSWLTVV.

The J gene is TRBJ1-1, the V gene TRBV24-1; the D is unclear. The germline V and J ends were trimmed by 8 bases and 1 base, with 7 bases remaining between them. The CDR3 is 12 amino acids. CDR1 is KGHDR and CDR2 is SFDVKD in the germline V gene. The CDR3, as DNA: TGTGCCACCATAGGGCAGAACACTGAAGCTTTCTTT. This codes for CATIGQNTEAFF.

The chain joins TRBV30 to TRBJ1-2; no reliable D call. The CDR3 extends over 14 amino acids. Germline V gene lookup returns CDR1 GTSNPN and CDR2 SVGIG (reference sequence). Trimming took off 5 bases at V and 5 bases at J, with 18 bases between the two ends. The chain's CDR3 is CAWATSEAVYGYTF. In DNA, the CDR3 is TGTGCCTGGGCGACGTCGGAAGCCGTGTATGGCTACACCTTC. The entire variable domain, with the rest obtained from reference TRBV30 and TRBJ1-2, is as follows: SQTIHQWPATLVQPVGSPLSLECTVEGTSNPNLYWYRQAAGRGLQLLFYSVGIGQISSEVPQNLSASRPQDRQFILSSKKLLLSDSGFYLCAWATSEAVYGYTFGSGTRLTVV.

This clone was found a few times. The chain recombines TRBV3-1 (or the pseudogene TRBV3-2) with TRBJ1-6, with a weak D call TRBD1 (6 bases). This CDR3 comprises 16 residues. Trimming took 0 bases from V and 10 from J, leaving 16 bases between them. The germline gives CDR1 LGHDT, CDR2 YNNKEL (reference sequence). DNA of the CDR3: TGTGCCAGCAGCCAAGATGGGGGCAGGGGTGGATCACCCCTCCACTTT. As protein: CASSQDGGRGGSPLHF.

V usage is TRBV6-4 and J usage is TRBJ1-5; weak D call: TRBD1 (5 bases). Trimming left V 0 bases short and J 9 bases short, with 9 bases between. The CDR3 spans 13 residues. CDR1 is MRHNA and CDR2 is SNTAGT in the germline V gene. The chain's CDR3 is CASSDSIQGPQHF. DNA for the CDR3: TGTGCCAGCAGTGACTCGATCCAGGGGCCCCAGCATTTT.

This clone was detected a few times. The genes are TRBV18 and TRBJ2-1, with 8 bases fitting TRBD2. Germline loops: CDR1 KGHSH, CDR2 LQKENI. This CDR3 comprises 16 residues. V shed 3 bases, J shed 7 bases, and the junction held 11 bases outside the gene matches. The CDR3 coding sequence is TGTGCCAGCTCACCCCTGTTCGGGGGGGCCAAAAATGAGCAGTTCTTC. It codes for CASSPLFGGAKNEQFF. The whole variable domain, remainder taken from reference TRBV18 and TRBJ2-1, is NAGVMQNPRHLVRRRGQEARLRCSPMKGHSHVYWYRQLPEEGLKFMVYLQKENIIDESGMPKERFSAEFPKEGPSILRIQQVVRGDSAAYFCASSPLFGGAKNEQFFGPGTRLTVL.

The chain uses TRBV6-5 and TRBJ2-3; 7 nucleotides align to TRBD1. Trimming took 6 bases from V and 0 from J; bases not matched to a gene: 6. The CDR3 runs to 15 residues. Germline V gives CDR1 MNHEY, CDR2 SVGAGI. CDR3 in DNA: TGTGCCAGCAGGGGGACAGCCTCTAGCACAGATACGCAGTATTTT. Its translation is CASRGTASSTDTQYF.

The rearrangement uses TRBV9 and TRBJ2-1, with D possibly being TRBD2 (6 bases). Trimming shortened V by 3 bases and J by 14 bases, and 18 bases separated the two germline ends. This CDR3 spans 13 amino acids. Looked up from germline, CDR1 is SGDLS and CDR2 is YYNGEE. The DNA for the CDR3 is TGTGCCAGCAGCGGAATCGGCGGGAAATGGAAGTTCTTC. Translation gives CASSGIGGKWKFF.

This rearrangement joins TRBV7-9 to TRBJ1-1; D might be TRBD1 (5 bases). The CDR3 contains 13 residues. Trimming stripped 5 bases from V and 4 bases from J, with 11 bases between. Germline CDR1 and CDR2: SEHNR and FQNEAQ (reference sequence). The CDR3 DNA sequence: TGTGCCAGCAGCAGGGGCGGAACCACTGAAGCTTTCTTT. Translated, it gives CASSRGGTTEAFF.

This clone occurred once. The chain recombines TRBV2 with TRBJ2-7; no clear D gene. CDR1 is SNHLY, CDR2 FYNNEI, per germline. Trimming removed 1 base from V and 3 bases from J, with 10 bases in between. The CDR3 is 14 residues long. The CDR3 sequence: CASSEGLYYYEQYF. Written as DNA, the CDR3 is TGTGCCAGCAGTGAAGGCCTTTACTACTACGAGCAGTACTTC. The full variable domain, its missing parts supplied by reference TRBV2 and TRBJ2-7, is EPEVTQTPSHQVTQMGQEVILRCVPISNHLYFYWYRQILGQKVEFLVSFYNNEISEKSEIFDDQFSVERPDGSNFTLKIRSTKLEDSAMYFCASSEGLYYYEQYFGPGTRLTVT.

V and J are TRBV4-1 and TRBJ1-2; D gene unclear. The V end was cut by 3 bases, the J end by 3 bases, with 14 bases between. The germline gives CDR1 MGHRA, CDR2 YSYEKL. The CDR3 extends over 15 amino acids. CDR3 sequence: CASSQRAVRDYGYTF. The CDR3 bases are TGCGCCAGCAGCCAGCGGGCCGTAAGGGACTATGGCTACACCTTC.

This chain connects TRBV6-5 to TRBJ1-5, with a weak D call TRBD1 (5 bases). Deletions cut 2 bases from V and 5 bases from J, with 13 bases between. This CDR3 contains 15 residues. Germline CDR1 is MNHEY and CDR2 is SVGAGI. CDR3 residues: CASSYRGPLHQPQHF. In DNA, the CDR3 is TGTGCCAGCAGTTACAGGGGTCCTCTCCATCAGCCCCAGCATTTT.